A selection of T cell receptor beta chains follows, all from one sample in a study of blood T cell repertoires in COVID-19. The assay was immunoSEQ multiplex PCR, and TCRdb's table has in-frame clones only and misses some. Altogether over 60,000 clones are present, 84% being singletons, with the ten largest covering 12%. Material for sequencing was peripheral blood. Source of these receptors: a human donor in a cohort sampled during active COVID-19. Both conserved end residues are trimmed from each CDR3. The order of the fields is V gene, J gene, CDR3 protein.

TRBV12-3/TRBV12-4	TRBJ2-7	ASSLQFYEQY
TRBV7-8	TRBJ2-7	ASSRGQGAGEQY
TRBV19	TRBJ2-3	ASSIDRASGRTDTQY
TRBV11-3	TRBJ2-7	ASSSPQTGGYEQY
TRBV28	TRBJ2-2	ASSSGGATGELF
TRBV5-1	TRBJ2-7	ASSPPRTGSPREQY
TRBV7-9	TRBJ2-7	ASGTGAYEQY
TRBV2	TRBJ2-5	ASSEASETQY
TRBV18	TRBJ1-3	ASSPGQGNGNTIY
TRBV19	TRBJ1-2	ASSYRVNSYGYT
TRBV5-1	TRBJ1-1	ASSEQGRGDTEAF
TRBV7-2	TRBJ2-5	ASSFNRGAETQY
TRBV5-1	TRBJ1-2	ASSSGAGGYYGYT
TRBV30	TRBJ2-2	AWSVGAGGNTGELF
TRBV3-1/TRBV3-2	TRBJ1-1	ASSPLEVMNTEAF
TRBV6-5	TRBJ2-2	ALWPGGTGELF
TRBV4-1	TRBJ1-1	ASSQDRLGNTEAF
TRBV19	TRBJ2-7	ASSMTSGGAYEQY
TRBV2	TRBJ2-1	ASSTGLHTYNEQF
TRBV6-6	TRBJ2-1	ASRSTGGDEQF
TRBV5-4	TRBJ2-7	ASSSTGLAEGGYEQY
TRBV20-1	TRBJ2-7	SAVGLYEQY
TRBV28	TRBJ2-5	ASTGGLGIKTQY
TRBV19	TRBJ1-1	ASSNLLGQGNTEAF
TRBV28	TRBJ1-6	ASSSRGGSALRPLH
TRBV9	TRBJ1-6	ASSASSADRGSPLH
TRBV18	TRBJ2-2	ASSPTRQNTGELF
TRBV10-3	TRBJ1-1	AIRNDRLNTEAF
TRBV6-5	TRBJ1-2	ASRLGTGLIGYT
TRBV28	TRBJ1-2	ASSLRGRAIGYT
TRBV4-2	TRBJ1-4	ASSQDTGTDEKLF
TRBV28	TRBJ1-5	ASVFSGEGQPQH
TRBV28	TRBJ2-7	ASSPTGMSSYEQY
TRBV7-2	TRBJ2-1	ASSLVRLPYEQF
TRBV12-5	TRBJ1-2	ASGFRYGYT
TRBV4-1	TRBJ2-7	ASSQGFGTSGNLYEQY
TRBV6-2/TRBV6-3	TRBJ2-1	ASSPGQGLHEQF
TRBV19	TRBJ2-5	ASSIAGRETQY
TRBV11-1	TRBJ2-2	ASRRQGDTGELF
TRBV7-3	TRBJ2-5	ASSSQAGVGETQY
TRBV27	TRBJ1-1	ASSRDTPGAEAF
TRBV2	TRBJ2-7	ASRTTGIQSEQY
TRBV11-2	TRBJ2-2	ASSPRTSGRGNTGELF
TRBV5-1	TRBJ2-4	ASSLTGLVTEIQY
TRBV28	TRBJ1-1	ASTPPQGEAF
TRBV28	TRBJ2-5	ASSLPRGEETQY
TRBV5-1	TRBJ2-6	ASSSSGTGVLGANVLT
TRBV19	TRBJ2-7	ASSKAGTGDYEQY
TRBV5-1	TRBJ2-1	ASSPGLAGGLFNEQF
TRBV7-9	TRBJ2-3	ASSLDSPDTQY
TRBV19	TRBJ1-6	ASTEDSPLH
TRBV28	TRBJ1-2	ASSIYGRGYGYT
TRBV12-3/TRBV12-4	TRBJ1-6	ASSPLPGGPLH
TRBV5-1	TRBJ1-4	ASSQTGGTGGEKLF
TRBV7-3	TRBJ2-7	ASSPTGTTYEQY
TRBV29-1	TRBJ1-2	SVKTGDSYGYT
TRBV7-9	TRBJ2-3	ASSLAASTDTQY
TRBV19	TRBJ2-6	ASGQGAGANVLT
TRBV5-1	TRBJ2-2	ASSLEGSGTGELF